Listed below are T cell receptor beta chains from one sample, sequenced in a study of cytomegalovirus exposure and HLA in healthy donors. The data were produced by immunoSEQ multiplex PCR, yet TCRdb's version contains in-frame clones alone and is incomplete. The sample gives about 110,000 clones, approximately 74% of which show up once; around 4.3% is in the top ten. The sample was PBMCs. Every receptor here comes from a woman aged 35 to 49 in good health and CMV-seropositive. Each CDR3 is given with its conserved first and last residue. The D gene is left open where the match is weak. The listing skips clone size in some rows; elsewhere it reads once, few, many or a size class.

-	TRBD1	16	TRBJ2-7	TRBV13	CASSFRAAGQGKEQYF	TGTGCCAGCAGCTTCCGTGCCGCGGGACAGGGTAAGGAGCAGTACTTC
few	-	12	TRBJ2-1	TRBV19	CASRSVYNEQFF	TGTGCCAGTAGATCAGTTTACAATGAGCAGTTCTTC
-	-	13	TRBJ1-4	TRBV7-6	CASSLMSGEKLFF	TGTGCCAGCAGCTTAATGTCGGGAGAAAAACTGTTTTTT
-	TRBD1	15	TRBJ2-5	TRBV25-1	CASSEWRTGGETQYF	TGTGCCAGCAGTGAATGGCGTACAGGGGGAGAGACCCAGTACTTC
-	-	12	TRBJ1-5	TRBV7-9	CASSLLNQPQHF	TGTGCCAGCAGCTTACTGAATCAGCCCCAGCATTTT
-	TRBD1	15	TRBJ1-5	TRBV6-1	CASRRQGYSNQPQHF	TGTGCCAGCAGACGACAGGGATATAGCAATCAGCCCCAGCATTTT
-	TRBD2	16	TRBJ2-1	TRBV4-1	CASSQVAGGPGNEQFF	TGCGCCAGCAGCCAAGTAGCGGGAGGGCCAGGAAATGAGCAGTTCTTC
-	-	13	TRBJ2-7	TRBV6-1	CASPGHGAYEQYF	TGTGCCAGTCCGGGACACGGCGCATACGAGCAGTACTTC
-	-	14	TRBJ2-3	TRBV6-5	CASRRTASTDTQYF	TGTGCCAGCAGGCGGACAGCTAGCACAGATACGCAGTATTTT
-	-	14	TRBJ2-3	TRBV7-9	CASSLAGDPDTQYF	TGTGCCAGCAGCTTAGCGGGAGACCCAGATACGCAGTATTTT
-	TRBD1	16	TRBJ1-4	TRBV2	CASSEAWTGLNEKLFF	TGTGCCAGCAGTGAAGCTTGGACAGGCCTAAATGAAAAACTGTTTTTT
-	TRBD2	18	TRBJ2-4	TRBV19	CASSQDTRLAVAKNIQYF	TGTGCCAGTTCTCAGGACACTAGACTAGCGGTAGCCAAAAACATTCAGTACTTC
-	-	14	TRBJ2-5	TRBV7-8	CASSAGGRVETQYF	TGTGCCAGCTCCGCCGGGGGGCGGGTAGAGACCCAGTACTTC
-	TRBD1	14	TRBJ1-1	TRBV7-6	CASSPGTGGTEAFF	TGTGCCAGCAGCCCTGGGACAGGTGGCACTGAAGCTTTCTTT
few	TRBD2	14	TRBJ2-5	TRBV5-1	CASSFLAGEETQYF	TGCGCCAGCAGCTTTTTAGCGGGAGAAGAGACCCAGTACTTC
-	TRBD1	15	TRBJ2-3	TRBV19	CASSTPGQGTDTQYF	TGTGCCAGTAGTACCCCGGGACAGGGCACAGATACGCAGTATTTT
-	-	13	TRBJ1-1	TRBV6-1	CASKSNQNTEAFF	TGTGCCAGCAAGAGTAACCAGAACACTGAAGCTTTCTTT
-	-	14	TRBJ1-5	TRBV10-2	CASSEAGGNQPQHF	TGCGCCAGCAGTGAAGCAGGGGGCAATCAGCCCCAGCATTTT
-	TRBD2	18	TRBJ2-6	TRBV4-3	CASSQVGGGAYGANVLTF	TGCGCCAGCAGCCAAGTCGGCGGGGGGGCATATGGGGCCAACGTCCTGACTTTC
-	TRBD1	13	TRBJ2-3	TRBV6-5	CASSDRVADTQYF	TGTGCCAGCAGCGACAGGGTTGCAGATACGCAGTATTTT
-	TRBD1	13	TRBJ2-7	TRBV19	CASKRRGNYEQYF	TGTGCCAGTAAGCGCAGGGGGAATTACGAGCAGTACTTC
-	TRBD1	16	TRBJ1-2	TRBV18	CASSTGQVEEDYGYTF	TGTGCCAGCTCAACGGGACAGGTGGAGGAGGACTATGGCTACACCTTC
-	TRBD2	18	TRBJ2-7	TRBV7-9	CASSLNTRPRGGSYEQYF	TGTGCCAGCAGCTTAAACACCAGGCCCCGCGGGGGTTCGTACGAGCAGTACTTC
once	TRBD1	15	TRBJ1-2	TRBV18	CASSPGTGGNYGYTF	TGTGCCAGCTCACCTGGGACAGGGGGTAACTATGGCTACACCTTC
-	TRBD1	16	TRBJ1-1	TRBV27	CASSTTGPPGDTEAFF	TGTGCCAGCAGCACGACAGGGCCTCCTGGAGACACTGAAGCTTTCTTT
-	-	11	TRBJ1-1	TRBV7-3	CASRLRGEAFF	TGTGCCAGCAGATTACGGGGTGAAGCTTTCTTT
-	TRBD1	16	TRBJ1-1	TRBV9	CASSVGQGARRTEAFF	TGTGCCAGCAGCGTAGGACAGGGGGCGCGAAGGACTGAAGCTTTCTTT
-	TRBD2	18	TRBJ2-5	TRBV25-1	CASDPSRGAGGRGETQYF	TGTGCCAGCGATCCCTCCCGTGGAGCGGGAGGCCGGGGGGAGACCCAGTACTTC
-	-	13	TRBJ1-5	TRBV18	CASSGGGYQPQHF	TGTGCCAGCTCGGGGGGGGGATATCAGCCCCAGCATTTT
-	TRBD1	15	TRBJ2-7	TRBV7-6	CASSPGTGNLGEQYF	TGTGCCAGCAGCCCCGGGACAGGGAATTTAGGCGAGCAGTACTTC
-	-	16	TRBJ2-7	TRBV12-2	CASRFPRGLAADEQYF	TGTGCAAGTCGCTTCCCTCGGGGACTAGCTGCTGACGAGCAGTACTTC
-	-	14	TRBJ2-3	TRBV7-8	CASSFRDGGDTQYF	TGTGCCAGCAGCTTCCGGGATGGGGGGGATACGCAGTATTTT
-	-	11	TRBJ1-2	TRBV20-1	CSATRQDGYTF	TGCAGTGCTACGCGACAGGATGGCTACACCTTC
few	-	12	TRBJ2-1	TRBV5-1	CASSTEGRTQFF	TGCGCCAGCAGCACGGAGGGGAGAACTCAGTTCTTC
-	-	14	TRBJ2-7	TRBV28	CASSLAGVAYEQYF	TGTGCCAGCAGTTTAGCCGGAGTAGCGTACGAGCAGTACTTC
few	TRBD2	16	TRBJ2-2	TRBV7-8	CASSARLAGNTGELFF	TGTGCCAGCAGCGCCAGACTAGCGGGGAACACCGGGGAGCTGTTTTTT
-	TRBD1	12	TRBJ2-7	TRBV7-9	CASSPQGAQQYF	TGTGCCAGCAGTCCACAGGGGGCCCAGCAGTACTTC
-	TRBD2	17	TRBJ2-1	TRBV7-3	CASSSASGSVPYNEQFF	TGTGCCAGCAGCTCGGCTAGCGGGAGTGTCCCCTACAATGAGCAGTTCTTC
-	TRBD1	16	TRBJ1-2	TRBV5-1	CASSLGSLGQGDGYTF	TGCGCCAGCAGCTTGGGATCGCTGGGACAGGGGGATGGCTACACCTTC
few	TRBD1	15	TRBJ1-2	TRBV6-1	CASSVTGGLGYGYTF	TGTGCCAGCAGCGTCACAGGGGGCCTGGGCTATGGCTACACCTTC
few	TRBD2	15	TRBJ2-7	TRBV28	CASSLPSGGSYEQYF	TGTGCCAGCAGTTTACCCAGCGGGGGTTCCTACGAGCAGTACTTC
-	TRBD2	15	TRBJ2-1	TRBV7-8	CASSSLTGGPNEQFF	TGTGCCAGCAGCTCTTTAACGGGAGGTCCCAATGAGCAGTTCTTC
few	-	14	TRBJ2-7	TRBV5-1	CASSLQDGSYEQYF	TGCGCCAGCAGCTTGCAGGATGGGTCCTACGAGCAGTACTTC
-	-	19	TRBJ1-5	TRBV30	CAWIAQEGRAYYSNQPQHF	TGTGCCTGGATAGCCCAAGAAGGCAGAGCCTACTATAGCAATCAGCCCCAGCATTTT
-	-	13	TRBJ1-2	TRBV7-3	CASSDVGGAGYTF	TGTGCCAGCAGCGACGTGGGGGGGGCTGGCTACACCTTC
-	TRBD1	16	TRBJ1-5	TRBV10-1	CASSGDRGDSNQPQHF	TGCGCCAGCAGCGGGGACAGGGGAGATAGCAATCAGCCCCAGCATTTT
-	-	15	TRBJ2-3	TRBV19	CASSSGRAYTDTQYF	TGTGCCAGTAGTTCCGGGCGGGCCTACACAGATACGCAGTATTTT
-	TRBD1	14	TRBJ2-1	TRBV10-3	CATNPGTGTNEQFF	TGTGCCACCAACCCAGGGACAGGGACCAATGAGCAGTTCTTC
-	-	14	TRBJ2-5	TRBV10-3	CAISPEGARETQYF	TGTGCCATCAGTCCGGAAGGGGCAAGAGAGACCCAGTACTTC
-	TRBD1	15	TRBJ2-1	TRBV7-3	CASSSGQGTYNEQFF	TGTGCCAGCAGCTCAGGACAGGGTACCTACAATGAGCAGTTCTTC
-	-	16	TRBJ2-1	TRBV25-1	CASSGMEWEKSNEQFF	TGTGCCAGCAGTGGTATGGAGTGGGAGAAGTCCAATGAGCAGTTCTTC
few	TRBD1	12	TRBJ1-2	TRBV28	CAITDRGGGYTF	TGTGCCATTACGGACAGGGGAGGAGGCTACACCTTC
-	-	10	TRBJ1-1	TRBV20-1	CSAPVAEAFF	TGCAGTGCGCCCGTAGCTGAAGCTTTCTTT
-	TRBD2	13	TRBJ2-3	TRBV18	CASSPGGADTQYF	TGTGCCAGCTCACCGGGGGGGGCAGATACGCAGTATTTT
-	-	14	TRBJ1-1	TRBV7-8	CASSLDPGDTEAFF	TGTGCCAGCAGCTTAGACCCCGGAGACACTGAAGCTTTCTTT
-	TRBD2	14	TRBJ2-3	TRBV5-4	CASGWTSGTDTQYF	TGTGCCAGCGGGTGGACTAGCGGCACAGATACGCAGTATTTT
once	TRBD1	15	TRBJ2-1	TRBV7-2	CASSLFQGVGNEQFF	TGTGCCAGCAGCTTATTCCAGGGGGTAGGCAATGAGCAGTTCTTC